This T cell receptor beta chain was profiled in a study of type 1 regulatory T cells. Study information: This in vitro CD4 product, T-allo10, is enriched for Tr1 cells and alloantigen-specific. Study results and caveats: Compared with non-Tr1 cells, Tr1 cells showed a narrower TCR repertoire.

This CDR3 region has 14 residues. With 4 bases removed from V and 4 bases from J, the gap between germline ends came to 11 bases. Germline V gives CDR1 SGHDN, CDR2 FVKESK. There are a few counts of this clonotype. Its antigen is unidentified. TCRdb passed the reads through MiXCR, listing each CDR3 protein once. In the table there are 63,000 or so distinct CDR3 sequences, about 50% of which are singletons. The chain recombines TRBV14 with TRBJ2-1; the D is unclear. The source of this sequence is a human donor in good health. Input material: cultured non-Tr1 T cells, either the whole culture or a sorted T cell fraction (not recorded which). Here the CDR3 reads CASSRVEHYNEQFF. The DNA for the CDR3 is TGTGCCAGCAGCCGGGTTGAGCATTACAATGAGCAGTTCTTC.